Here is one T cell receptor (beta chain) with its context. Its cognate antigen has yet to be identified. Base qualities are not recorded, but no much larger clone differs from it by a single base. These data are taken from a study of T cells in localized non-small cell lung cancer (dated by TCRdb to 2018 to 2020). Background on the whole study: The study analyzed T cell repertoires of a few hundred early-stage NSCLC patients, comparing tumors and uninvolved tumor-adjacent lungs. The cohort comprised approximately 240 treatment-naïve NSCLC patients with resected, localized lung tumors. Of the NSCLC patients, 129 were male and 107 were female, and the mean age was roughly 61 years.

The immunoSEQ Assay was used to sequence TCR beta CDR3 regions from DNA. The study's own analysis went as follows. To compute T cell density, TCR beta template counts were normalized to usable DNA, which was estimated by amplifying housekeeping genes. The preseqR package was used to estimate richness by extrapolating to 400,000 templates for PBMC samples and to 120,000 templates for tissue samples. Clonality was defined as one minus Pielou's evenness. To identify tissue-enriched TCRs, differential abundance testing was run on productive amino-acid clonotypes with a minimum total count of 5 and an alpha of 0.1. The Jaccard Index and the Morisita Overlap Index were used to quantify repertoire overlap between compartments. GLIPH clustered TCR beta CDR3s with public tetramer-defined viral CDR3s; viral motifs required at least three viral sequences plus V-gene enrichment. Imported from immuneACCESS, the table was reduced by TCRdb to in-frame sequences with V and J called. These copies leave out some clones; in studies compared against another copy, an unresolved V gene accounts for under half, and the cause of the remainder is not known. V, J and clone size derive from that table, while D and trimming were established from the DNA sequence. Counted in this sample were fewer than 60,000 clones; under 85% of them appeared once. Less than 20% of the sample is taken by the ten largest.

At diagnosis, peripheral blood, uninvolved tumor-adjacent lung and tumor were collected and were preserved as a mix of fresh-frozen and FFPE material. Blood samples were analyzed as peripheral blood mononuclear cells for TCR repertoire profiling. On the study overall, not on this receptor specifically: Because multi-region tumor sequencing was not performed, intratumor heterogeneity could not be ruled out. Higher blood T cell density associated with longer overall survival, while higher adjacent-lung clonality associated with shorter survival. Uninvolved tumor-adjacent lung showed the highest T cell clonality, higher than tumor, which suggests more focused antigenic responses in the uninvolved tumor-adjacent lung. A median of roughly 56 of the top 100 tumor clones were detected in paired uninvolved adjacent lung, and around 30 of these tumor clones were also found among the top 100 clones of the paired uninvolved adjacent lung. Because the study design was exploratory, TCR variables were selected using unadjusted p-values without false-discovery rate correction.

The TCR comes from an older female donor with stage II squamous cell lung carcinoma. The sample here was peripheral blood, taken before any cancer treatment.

The sequenced DNA: TGTGCCAGCAGTAACAGGGACACCTACGAGCAGTACTTC. The translation is CASSNRDTYEQYF. The chain is made from TRBV6-5 and TRBJ2-7, and perhaps TRBD1 as D gene, on 6 matching bases. There are 13 amino acids in the CDR3, from cysteine to phenylalanine inclusive. The sequence is cut down to CDR3 DNA, 39 bases in frame from base 1. V is clipped by 5 bases and J by 2 bases, and the sequence between their germline boundaries is 10 bases long. The germline V gene sets CDR1 to MNHEY and CDR2 to SVGAGI.